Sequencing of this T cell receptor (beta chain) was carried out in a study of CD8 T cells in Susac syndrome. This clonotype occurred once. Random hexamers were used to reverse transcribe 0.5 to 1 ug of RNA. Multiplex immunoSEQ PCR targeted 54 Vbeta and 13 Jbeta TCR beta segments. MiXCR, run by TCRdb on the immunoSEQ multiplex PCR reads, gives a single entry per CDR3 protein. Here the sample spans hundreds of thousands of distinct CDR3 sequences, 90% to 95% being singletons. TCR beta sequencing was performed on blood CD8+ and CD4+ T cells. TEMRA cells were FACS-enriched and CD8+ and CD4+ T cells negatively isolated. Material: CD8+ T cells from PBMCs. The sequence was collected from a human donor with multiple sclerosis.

CDR3 amino acids: CASSPGFSNTGELFF. The CDR3 DNA reads as TGTGCCAGCAGCCCGGGCTTTTCGAACACCGGGGAGCTGTTTTTT. V gene TRBV3-1 combines with J gene TRBJ2-2, with unresolved D. The V and J ends lost 4 bases and 0 bases respectively, with 9 bases between them. CDR1 is LGHDT, CDR2 YNNKEL, per germline (reference sequence). The CDR3 spans 15 residues.